These 27 T cell receptor delta chains came from one sample sequenced in a study of Vδ1+ human thymocytes. The template was reverse-transcribed extracted RNA. Pooled V-gene forward primers with one constant-region reverse primer generated the CDR3 amplicons by multiplex PCR. TCRdb reprocessed the multiplex PCR reads through CATT. The sample consists of about 50,000 delta-chain clones, about 14% of them appearing once. Points from the study as a whole: In the thymus, TRG and TRD repertoires looked highly polyclonal with Gaussian CDR3 lengths.

No antigens are known for them. Sequencing used Vdelta1+ gamma-delta thymocytes from the thymus. Subset described: FACS-sorted CD3+ TCRalphabeta- TCRVdelta1+ TCRVdelta2- thymocytes. The receptors come from a girl less than two years old who had congenital heart surgery.

The V and J genes are TRDV2 and TRDJ1, with 9 bases identical to TRDD3. The CDR3 extends over 14 amino acids. The V and J ends lost 4 bases and 4 bases, in that order; junction bases with no gene match: 6. Germline assignment: CDR1 GEAIGNYY and CDR2 EKD. The CDR3 DNA reads as TGTGCCTGTGAAGGGGACTGGGGGAACGATAAACTCATCTTT. Translated, it gives CACEGDWGNDKLIF.

In this sample, this clone turned up a few times. The chain carries TRDV1 and TRDJ1, with D tentatively TRDD3 (6 bases). Per germline, CDR1 TSWWSYY and CDR2 QGS. V lost 0 bases, J lost 0 bases, and 41 bases lay in between. This CDR3 has 26 residues. Written as DNA, the CDR3 is TGTGCTCTTGGGGAACTCCCGTTTGTTCTGTGGGCCTTGGGGATCCCCCGATCGGGGCACACCGATAAACTCATCTTT. Translating it yields CALGELPFVLWALGIPRSGHTDKLIF.

V gene TRDV1 combines with J gene TRDJ1; perhaps TRDD1 as D (5 bases). Trimming removed 6 bases at V and 0 bases at J, with 23 bases between. This CDR3 is 18 amino acids long. The germline V gene encodes CDR1 TSWWSYY and CDR2 QGS. The CDR3 spells CALGANRPKGPYTDKLIF. The DNA of the CDR3 is TGTGCTCTTGGTGCTAATAGGCCGAAGGGTCCATACACCGATAAACTCATCTTT.

This clone was observed a few times. The V gene is TRDV1, the J gene TRDJ1; TRDD3 matches at 9 bases. J gave up 0 bases and V 4 bases, and 24 bases lay outside the gene matches. CDR3 length equals 22 residues. Germline loops: CDR1 TSWWSYY, CDR2 QGS. This CDR3 reads CALGGPAWMMRGYVLYTDKLIF. In nucleotides, the CDR3 is TGTGCTCTTGGGGGTCCAGCCTGGATGATGAGGGGATACGTTCTCTACACCGATAAACTCATCTTT.

The V and J genes are TRDV2 and TRDJ3, with 12 bases identical to TRDD3. Germline CDR1 is GEAIGNYY and CDR2 is EKD. The CDR3 has 21 residues. Trimming took 0 bases from V and 0 from J; bases not matched to a gene: 8. This chain's CDR3 is CACDTYSLGDTYSWDTRQMFF. Here the CDR3 DNA reads TGTGCCTGTGACACCTACTCCCTGGGGGATACGTACTCCTGGGACACCCGACAGATGTTTTTC.

The chain carries TRDV1 and TRDJ1; D unclear. The length of the CDR3 is 19 residues. Trimming shortened V by 2 bases and J by 3 bases, and 25 bases separated the two germline ends. CDR1 and CDR2 from the germline V gene are TSWWSYY and QGS. The CDR3 bases are TGTGCTCTTGGGGAAATTCAAACAGGGACCCCCGACAATTCCGATAAACTCATCTTT. It specifies CALGEIQTGTPDNSDKLIF.

V and J are TRDV1 and TRDJ1; 9 nucleotides match TRDD3. The CDR3 sequence is 21 residues long. Trimming cost V 3 bases and J 0 bases; bases outside gene matches: 20. Germline CDR1 and CDR2: TSWWSYY and QGS. The CDR3 DNA is TGTGCTCTTGGGGACCATTCCTACTGTCGGGGGATACTGCCCTACACCGATAAACTCATCTTT. Translating it yields CALGDHSYCRGILPYTDKLIF.

This chain uses TRDV1 with TRDJ1; the match to TRDD3 covers 8 bases. Germline lookup yields CDR1 TSWWSYY and CDR2 QGS. With 1 base clipped from V and 4 bases from J, the junction kept 38 bases outside the gene matches. The CDR3 spans 26 residues. The CDR3 is CALGEPQGLNGPVHGTEGILDDKLIF. The CDR3 DNA sequence: TGTGCTCTTGGGGAACCCCAAGGCCTAAACGGACCGGTCCATGGTACTGAGGGGATACTGGACGATAAACTCATCTTT.

This clone occurred a few times. The chain links TRDV1 to TRDJ1; 10 positions agree with TRDD3. This CDR3 has 18 amino acids. Germline CDR1 and CDR2: TSWWSYY and QGS. V dropped 6 bases and J dropped 1; count of bases not matched to a gene: 14. This CDR3 reads CALGQAPRLGDSTDKLIF. Written as DNA, the CDR3 is TGTGCTCTTGGTCAGGCCCCCCGGCTGGGGGATAGCACCGATAAACTCATCTTT.

The rearrangement uses TRDV1 and TRDJ1, with D perhaps assigned TRDD2 or TRDD3 (5 bases each). V lost 6 bases and J lost 1, with 33 bases in between. Germline CDR1 TSWWSYY, CDR2 QGS. The CDR3 is 21 residues long. CDR3 bases: TGTGCTCTTGGCATAAGAAGGCCTTCTGGTTGGGGACCAAGTGTCACCGATAAACTCATCTTT. This sequence encodes CALGIRRPSGWGPSVTDKLIF.

This clone was seen a handful of times. V usage is TRDV1 and J usage is TRDJ1; 9 bases map to TRDD3. This CDR3 has 23 amino acids. V shed 4 bases, J shed 0 bases, and the junction held 27 bases outside the gene matches. The V gene's germline CDR1 is TSWWSYY and CDR2 QGS. This chain's CDR3 is CALGAHRPTKGLGDLSNTDKLIF. The CDR3 DNA reads TGTGCTCTTGGGGCCCATCGGCCTACGAAGGGACTGGGGGACTTATCCAACACCGATAAACTCATCTTT.

The chain couples TRDV1 to TRDJ1; TRDD3 aligns across 7 bases. CDR1 and CDR2 from the germline V gene are TSWWSYY and QGS. This CDR3 contains 17 residues. The V segment lost 1 base and the J segment 0 bases; nucleotides outside the gene matches: 8. The CDR3 loop is CALGEPALGVDTDKLIF. The CDR3 DNA follows: TGTGCTCTTGGGGAACCGGCCCTGGGGGTTGACACCGATAAACTCATCTTT.

This clone occurred a few times. V gene TRDV2 combines with J gene TRDJ1, with 7 bases fitting TRDD3. The junction had 13 bases not matched to a gene; V was cut back by 0 bases and J by 1 base. This CDR3 region has 18 residues. Germline V gives CDR1 GEAIGNYY, CDR2 EKD. CDR3 residues: CACDTGQMGDLSTDKLIF. CDR3 coding DNA: TGTGCCTGTGACACCGGACAGATGGGGGACCTGAGCACCGATAAACTCATCTTT.

This clone was counted only a few times. The V and J genes are TRDV1 and TRDJ2, with 7 bases identical to TRDD3. V shed 3 bases and J 7 bases; nucleotides not matched to a gene: 26. The CDR3 contains 21 residues. CDR1 TSWWSYY and CDR2 QGS come from the germline V gene. CDR3 bases: TGTGCTCTTGGGGACCACCTCCCCCCGGGTTGGGTGGGGGAAAGACGAGCACAACTCTTCTTT. Translation: CALGDHLPPGWVGERRAQLFF.

In this sample, this clone turned up once. The chain joins TRDV1 to TRDJ1, with TRDD3 matching over 8 bases. The V gene's germline CDR1 is TSWWSYY and CDR2 QGS. Germline trimming cut 0 bases from V and 0 bases from J; bases unmatched to any gene: 9. The CDR3 covers 18 residues. This CDR3 reads CALGELYSWGTYTDKLIF. DNA for the CDR3: TGTGCTCTTGGGGAACTCTACTCCTGGGGGACCTACACCGATAAACTCATCTTT.

The V and J genes are TRDV1 and TRDJ1, with 11 positions matching TRDD3. This CDR3 comprises 17 residues. Germline V gene sequence: CDR1 TSWWSYY, CDR2 QGS. V was clipped by 2 bases and J by 0 bases; unmatched bases: 5. The CDR3: CALGEFLLGDNTDKLIF. The CDR3 region has the DNA TGTGCTCTTGGGGAATTCCTACTGGGGGATAACACCGATAAACTCATCTTT.

This clone was detected only a few times. The V gene is TRDV1, the J gene TRDJ1; 9 bases are shared with TRDD3. J lost 6 bases, V lost 2 bases, and 31 bases had no gene match. Germline V gene sequence: CDR1 TSWWSYY, CDR2 QGS. The CDR3 has 23 amino acids. The CDR3 sequence is CALGEWTTKFPPKVGDIHHKLIF. The DNA for the CDR3 is TGTGCTCTTGGGGAATGGACTACTAAGTTCCCTCCCAAGGTGGGGGATATTCATCATAAACTCATCTTT.

This clone was counted only a few times. The chain recombines TRDV2 with TRDJ1, with TRDD3 matching 8 bases. This CDR3 is built from 22 residues. Looked up from germline, CDR1 is GEAIGNYY and CDR2 is EKD. V shed 4 bases, J shed 0 bases, and the junction held 27 bases outside the gene matches. The CDR3 DNA follows: TGTGCCTGTGAACCAGAAACATTACTGGGGGTCCTCATTATTTTAAACACCGATAAACTCATCTTT. Its translation is CACEPETLLGVLIILNTDKLIF.

This clone was recorded a few times. No DNA is shown, since the ends of the CDR3 on it are uncertain; the CDR3 is the one TCRdb lists. The V call is TRAV29/DV5, the J call TRDJ1; the table's D call, TRDD3, has no DNA check behind it. CDR1 is NSMFDY, CDR2 ISSIKDK, per germline. The CDR3 comprises 27 residues, both ends counted. The CDR3 here is CSVLLCSKANSSPSSRLGDTYTDKLIF.

This chain joins TRDV1 and TRDJ1; D remains unclear. The V gene lost 8 bases and the J gene lost 0 bases, with 28 bases spanning the gap. CDR1 TSWWSYY and CDR2 QGS come from the germline V gene. The CDR3 consists of 19 residues. CDR3 coding DNA: TGTGCTCTTCAATCGCGGGGCGTCGACGCTTGGTGTAACACCGATAAACTCATCTTT. Translating gives CALQSRGVDAWCNTDKLIF.

This clone appeared a few times. V usage is TRDV2 and J usage is TRDJ1; 9 nucleotides line up with TRDD3. Germline values: CDR1 GEAIGNYY, CDR2 EKD. V shed 1 base, J shed 2 bases, and the junction held 7 bases outside the gene matches. The CDR3 contains 16 residues. This CDR3 reads CACDTIGDTLTDKLIF. The CDR3 DNA is TGTGCCTGTGACACGATTGGGGATACGCTGACCGATAAACTCATCTTT.

The chain uses TRDV1 and TRDJ1; D is ambiguous. CDR3 length: 15 residues. Germline values: CDR1 TSWWSYY, CDR2 QGS. Trimming took 2 bases from V and 0 from J, leaving 10 bases between them. CDR3 DNA: TGTGCTCTTGGGGAAGTTAAGGTATACACCGATAAACTCATCTTT. As protein: CALGEVKVYTDKLIF.

V is TRDV1 and J is TRDJ1; 13 bases are shared with TRDD3. This CDR3 contains 23 residues. V lost 2 bases and J lost 0; bases outside the gene matches: 21. Germline assignment: CDR1 TSWWSYY and CDR2 QGS. CDR3 in amino acids: CALGEIASPPSTGGYAYTDKLIF. The CDR3 nucleotides are TGTGCTCTTGGGGAAATTGCGTCCCCACCCAGTACTGGGGGATACGCATACACCGATAAACTCATCTTT.

This clone was seen more than once but under ten times. The V and J genes are TRDV1 and TRDJ1, with TRDD3 as a possible D gene (6 bases). Trimming took off 5 bases at V and 0 bases at J, with 22 bases between the two ends. Germline V gene sequence: CDR1 TSWWSYY, CDR2 QGS. The CDR3 is made up of 18 amino acids. CDR3 in amino acids: CALGSNPLLGGYTDKLIF. The CDR3 DNA follows: TGTGCTCTTGGGTCAAACCCCCTCCTTGGGGGGTACACCGATAAACTCATCTTT.

The V and J genes are TRDV1 and TRDJ1; no definite D call. This CDR3 comprises 15 residues. V was trimmed by 1 base and J by 3 bases, leaving 12 bases between them. CDR1 and CDR2 from the germline V gene are TSWWSYY and QGS. The CDR3 loop is CALGEPGGRSDKLIF. The CDR3 DNA is TGTGCTCTTGGGGAACCCGGAGGGCGGTCCGATAAACTCATCTTT.

The J gene is TRDJ1, the V gene TRDV1, with 9 bases fitting TRDD3. This CDR3 region has 17 residues. CDR1 TSWWSYY and CDR2 QGS come from the germline V gene. V was clipped by 4 bases and J by 4 bases; unmatched bases: 13. CDR3 coding DNA: TGTGCTCTTGGGGGGTCCCCGCGGGGGGATACAAACGATAAACTCATCTTT. Translating it yields CALGGSPRGDTNDKLIF.

This clone has only a few counts. Other DNA sequences from this sample encode an identical CDR3 as well. V usage is TRDV1 and J usage is TRDJ1; D is tentatively TRDD2 or TRDD3 (9 bases each). Trimming pared 3 bases from V and 2 bases from J, leaving 31 bases between. The CDR3 has 21 residues. Germline V gene data show CDR1 as TSWWSYY and CDR2 as QGS. CDR3: CALGEGTLPTGIRLETDKLIF. As DNA, the CDR3 is TGTGCTCTTGGGGAGGGGACCCTTCCTACGGGGATACGATTAGAAACCGATAAACTCATCTTT.